The 28 T cell receptor beta chains below come from one sample, sequenced in a study of beta chain features in type 1 diabetes. What was sequenced were expressed TCRB transcripts, since all of the isolated RNA had been reverse transcribed. Libraries were prepared by immunoSEQ multiplex PCR; TCRdb keeps only in-frame clonotypes and omits some of them. The repertoire holds about 320,000 clones, with 12% to 15% as singletons. Sequenced sample: central memory CD4+ T cells from blood. The source of these receptors is a man in his thirties or forties in good health.

The table lists this clone with many counts. This chain uses TRBV10-3 with TRBJ1-3; 8 bases map to TRBD1. CDR3 size: 16 residues. The J segment lost 0 bases and the V segment lost 10 bases, leaving 11 bases of the junction unmatched. Germline-derived CDR1 and CDR2 are ENHRY and SYGVKD. The CDR3 nucleotides are TGTGCCACCTTGGGGACAGGCACACACTCTGGAAACACCATATATTTT. Residues: CATLGTGTHSGNTIYF.

The rearrangement joins TRBV25-1 to TRBJ1-6, with 12 nucleotides matching TRBD1. Germline CDR1 MGHDK, CDR2 SYGVNS. V was clipped by 7 bases and J by 12 bases; unmatched bases: 4. CDR3 length equals 13 residues. CDR3 DNA sequence: TGTGCCAGCACCGGGACAGGGGGCCTACCCCTCCACTTT. This encodes CASTGTGGLPLHF. Variable domain in full (rest from reference TRBV25-1 and TRBJ1-6): EADIYQTPRYLVIGTGKKITLECSQTMGHDKMYWYQQDPGMELHLIHYSYGVNSTEKGDLSSESTVSRIRTEHFPLTLESARPSHTSQYLCASTGTGGLPLHFGNGTRLTVT.

The chain recombines TRBV4-1 with TRBJ2-5, with 9 bases aligning to TRBD1. The germline V gene encodes CDR1 MGHRA and CDR2 YSYEKL. The CDR3 is made up of 14 amino acids. Trimming took 5 bases from V and 1 from J; bases not matched to a gene: 2. CDR3 region: CASSKGQGQETQYF. The CDR3 nucleotides read TGCGCCAGCAGCAAGGGACAGGGCCAAGAGACCCAGTACTTC.

J is TRBJ1-2 and V is TRBV4-1, with D unresolved. The CDR3 is made up of 12 amino acids. V was trimmed by 4 bases and J by 7 bases, leaving 10 bases between them. The germline V gene encodes CDR1 MGHRA and CDR2 YSYEKL. CDR3 sequence: CASSPDRSGYTF. The DNA for the CDR3 is TGCGCCAGCAGCCCAGACCGTTCTGGCTACACCTTC.

This clone was detected a few times. The rearrangement joins TRBV4-1 to TRBJ2-4; TRBD1 might be the D (6 bases). Looked up from germline, CDR1 is MGHRA and CDR2 is YSYEKL. With 0 bases removed from V and 8 bases from J, the gap between germline ends came to 23 bases. The CDR3 has 18 residues. The CDR3 coding sequence is TGCGCCAGCAGCCAAGATAAGTGGGCAGGGGCCAAACCGGACATTCAGTACTTC. The encoded protein is CASSQDKWAGAKPDIQYF.

In this sample, this clone turned up a few times. The rearrangement links TRBV4-1 to TRBJ2-3; TRBD1 might be the D (8 bases). The V end lost 4 bases, the J end lost 0 bases, and 14 bases lay between the germline ends. CDR3 length: 16 amino acids. CDR1 is MGHRA, CDR2 YSYEKL, per germline. This chain's CDR3 is CASSPKQGGSTDTQYF. In DNA, the CDR3 is TGCGCCAGCAGCCCAAAACAGGGGGGGAGCACAGATACGCAGTATTTT.

In its sample, this clone was seen a few times. This chain links TRBV2 with TRBJ2-2; D is ambiguous. Per the germline V gene, CDR1 is SNHLY and CDR2 is FYNNEI. The V gene lost 5 bases and the J gene lost 4 bases, with 8 bases spanning the gap. The CDR3 runs 13 residues. The CDR3, as DNA: TGTGCCAGCAGTCTGGGATCCACCGGGGAGCTGTTTTTT. The encoded protein is CASSLGSTGELFF.

V is TRBV2 and J is TRBJ2-5; D is perhaps TRBD1 (6 bases). This CDR3 is 11 amino acids long. Germline loops: CDR1 SNHLY, CDR2 FYNNEI. V lost 8 bases, J lost 2 bases, and 6 bases lay in between. CDR3 bases: TGTGCCAGCGGACAGCAAGAGACCCAGTACTTC. This sequence encodes CASGQQETQYF.

J is TRBJ1-3 and V is TRBV7-2, with D unresolved. The germline CDR1 and CDR2 sequences are SGHTA and FQGNSA. The CDR3 has 13 residues. V gave up 1 base and J gave up 2 bases, with 3 bases separating them. CDR3 DNA: TGTGCCAGCAGCTTAGGGACTGGAAACACCATATATTTT. This codes for CASSLGTGNTIYF. Supplemented by reference TRBV7-2 and TRBJ1-3, the full variable domain reads GAGVSQSPSNKVTEKGKDVELRCDPISGHTALYWYRQSLGQGLEFLIYFQGNSAPDKSGLPSDRFSAERTGGSVSTLTIQRTQQEDSAVYLCASSLGTGNTIYFGEGSWLTVV.

The DNA for the CDR3 is TGTGCCAGCAGTGTACGGTCTGGGAATTCACCCCTCCACTTT. It translates to CASSVRSGNSPLHF. This chain uses TRBV6-1 with TRBJ1-6; no reliable D call. The germline gives CDR1 MNHNS, CDR2 SASEGT. The germline V and J ends were trimmed by 4 bases and 7 bases, with 11 bases remaining between them. The CDR3 is made up of 14 amino acids.

This clone has just one count. Germline is not matched at one junction end, which may reflect a read error. The V gene is TRBV30, the J gene TRBJ1-4, with TRBD1 matching 7 bases. Germline-derived CDR1 and CDR2 are GTSNPN and SVGIG (reference sequence). CDR3 size: 13 residues. As DNA, the CDR3 is TGTGCCTGGAACCGGAACAGGGGAGGGAAACTGCTTTTT. Its translation is CAWNRNRGGKLLF.

This clone was seen more than once but under ten times. The chain employs TRBV7-2 and TRBJ2-1; 15 bases agree with TRBD2. This CDR3 spans 17 amino acids. With 2 bases clipped from V and 7 bases from J, the junction kept 6 bases outside the gene matches. Germline values: CDR1 SGHTA, CDR2 FQGNSA. The chain's CDR3 is CASSLTRGTSGRNEQFF. DNA of the CDR3: TGTGCCAGCAGCTTAACCCGGGGGACTAGCGGGAGGAATGAGCAGTTCTTC.

This clone has a count of ten or more. The gene calls are TRBV27 and TRBJ1-2, with D unresolved. V lost 2 bases, J lost 4 bases, and 8 bases lay in between. Germline V gene lookup returns CDR1 MNHEY and CDR2 SMNVEV (reference sequence). CDR3 length equals 13 residues. CDR3 region: CASSLEGPYGYTF. As DNA, the CDR3 is TGTGCCAGCAGTTTAGAAGGTCCCTATGGCTACACCTTC.

This clone was seen a handful of times. The V call is TRBV4-2, the J call TRBJ2-4; no definite D call. In germline, CDR1 is LGHNA, CDR2 YNFKEQ. V was cut by 4 bases and J by 5 bases, with 12 bases left in between. There are 14 residues in the CDR3. The CDR3 loop is CASSPALTENIQYF. The CDR3 coding sequence is TGTGCCAGCAGCCCCGCTCTGACGGAAAACATTCAGTACTTC.

This clone was seen only a few times. The chain employs TRBV19 and TRBJ2-7, with 7 bases identical to TRBD1. Germline V gives CDR1 LNHDA, CDR2 SQIVND (reference sequence). This CDR3 spans 14 amino acids. V lost 6 bases, J lost 0 bases, and 5 bases stayed unmatched. CDR3 amino acids: CASSRGQSSYEQYF. The CDR3 DNA reads TGTGCCAGTAGCAGGGGACAGAGCTCCTACGAGCAGTACTTC.

A few counts support this clone. The V gene is TRBV12-5, the J gene TRBJ1-1; TRBD1 is a possible D gene (6 bases). Germline CDR1 reads LGHNT; CDR2 reads FRNRAP. V shed 1 base and J shed 1 base, with 7 bases lying between them. This CDR3 region has 14 residues. CDR3 DNA sequence: TGTGCTAGTGGTTTGGGGACAGCGAACACTGAAGCTTTCTTT. Amino acids: CASGLGTANTEAFF.

In this sample, this clone turned up a few times. The V gene is TRBV25-1, the J gene TRBJ1-3; 7 bases map to TRBD1. The germline gives CDR1 MGHDK, CDR2 SYGVNS. V was pared by 5 bases and J by 3 bases, with 7 bases of the junction left unmatched. There are 15 residues in the CDR3. The CDR3 sequence: CASSQTGDGGNTIYF. Written as DNA, the CDR3 is TGTGCCAGCAGTCAAACAGGGGACGGTGGAAACACCATATATTTT.

On this clone itself: Other DNA sequences of this sample code for an identical CDR3. This rearrangement joins TRBV5-1 to TRBJ2-7, with D hard to call. Germline assignment: CDR1 SGHRS and CDR2 YFSETQ. The V gene lost 0 bases and the J gene lost 4 bases, with 2 bases spanning the gap. This CDR3 is built from 11 residues. CDR3 amino acids: CASSLGYEQYF. The CDR3 nucleotides are TGCGCCAGCAGCTTGGGTTACGAGCAGTACTTC.

This clone was seen only a few times. V is TRBV5-1 and J is TRBJ1-1; 9 bases map to TRBD1. The V and J ends lost 3 bases and 1 base, in that order; junction bases with no gene match: 7. This CDR3 is built from 16 residues. CDR1 SGHRS and CDR2 YFSETQ come from the germline V gene. The CDR3 is CASSSPGTGSNTEAFF. DNA for the CDR3: TGCGCCAGCAGCTCTCCCGGGACAGGGTCGAACACTGAAGCTTTCTTT.

As DNA, the CDR3 is TGTGCCATCAGTGCAGGGCCTCAACTAGGGGACAATCAGCCCCAGCATTTT. Translated, it gives CAISAGPQLGDNQPQHF. The chain joins TRBV10-3 to TRBJ1-5; tentative D call: TRBD1 (5 bases). The CDR3 has 17 amino acids. Germline CDR1 is ENHRY and CDR2 is SYGVKD. V was pared by 4 bases and J by 3 bases, with 19 bases between.

This clone came up a few times. The genes are TRBV7-7 and TRBJ1-1; D is ambiguous. The germline gives CDR1 SSHAT, CDR2 FNYEAQ (reference sequence). This CDR3 comprises 11 residues. V shed 2 bases and J shed 8 bases, with 6 bases lying between them. The CDR3 spells CASSLSAEAFF. The CDR3 DNA is TGTGCCAGCAGCTTATCGGCCGAAGCTTTCTTT.

This clone was observed a few times. V and J are TRBV11-3 and TRBJ2-5; 8 bases match TRBD2. The length of the CDR3 is 15 residues. Looked up from germline, CDR1 is SGHNT and CDR2 is YENEEA. J lost 2 bases, V lost 2 bases, and 4 bases had no gene match. CDR3 in DNA: TGTGCCAGCAGCTTATGGGCGGGGGGACAAGAGACCCAGTACTTC. Translated: CASSLWAGGQETQYF.

This clone was counted ten times or more. The gene calls are TRBV9 and TRBJ2-7; D assignment may be TRBD1 or TRBD2 (5 bases each). Germline CDR1 and CDR2: SGDLS and YYNGEE. V lost 4 bases to trimming and J lost 8 bases, with 16 bases between them. This CDR3 spans 13 amino acids. The CDR3 loop reads CASSSRQRTKQYF. The CDR3 coding sequence is TGTGCCAGCAGCTCCCGACAGCGGACGAAGCAGTACTTC.

This clone was seen more than once but under ten times. The V gene is TRBV5-1, the J gene TRBJ2-1; TRBD1 is a possible D gene (6 bases). The CDR3 extends over 13 amino acids. CDR1 SGHRS and CDR2 YFSETQ come from the germline V gene. Between the trimmed V and J ends, which lost 4 bases and 7 bases, there was a span of 12 bases. The CDR3 region is CASSPTGLNEQFF. For the CDR3, the DNA is TGCGCCAGCAGCCCGACAGGCCTTAATGAGCAGTTCTTC.

This clone was seen only a few times. The rearrangement joins TRBV6-5 to TRBJ2-7; 8 bases line up with TRBD2. V shed 2 bases, J shed 6 bases, and the junction held 6 bases outside the gene matches. The CDR3 covers 14 residues. Germline values: CDR1 MNHEY, CDR2 SVGAGI. The chain's CDR3 is CASSYERGRSEQYF. In nucleotides, the CDR3 is TGTGCCAGCAGTTACGAGCGGGGGCGAAGCGAGCAGTACTTC.

CDR3 protein: CASSLQGSNYGYTF. CDR3 DNA: TGTGCCAGCAGCTTGCAAGGGAGTAACTATGGCTACACCTTC. The chain links TRBV5-4 to TRBJ1-2; D uncertain. The V gene lost 1 base and the J gene lost 1 base, with 8 bases spanning the gap. The CDR3 runs 14 residues. Germline V gene lookup returns CDR1 SGHNT and CDR2 YYREEE (reference sequence).

This clone has only a few counts. Other nucleotide sequences from this sample produce the same CDR3. The chain uses TRBV2 and TRBJ2-5, with TRBD1 matching 8 bases. Losses at the gene ends were 10 bases for V and 1 base for J; bases not matched to a gene: 2. Germline CDR1 is SNHLY and CDR2 is FYNNEI. CDR3 size: 12 residues. The CDR3 coding sequence is TGTGCCACCGACAGGGGCCAAGAGACCCAGTACTTC. Residues: CATDRGQETQYF.

V gene TRBV12-5 combines with J gene TRBJ1-1; no clear D. The CDR3 has 13 amino acids. The germline V gene has CDR1 LGHNT and CDR2 FRNRAP. With 1 base removed from V and 5 bases from J, the gap between germline ends came to 8 bases. Here the CDR3 DNA reads TGTGCTAGTGGTTTGGGGAGAGGGACTGAAGCTTTCTTT. Its translation: CASGLGRGTEAFF.